This TCR beta chain derives from a study of T cells expressing NK-cell markers. Following a re-call of the 5' RACE reads, TCRdb has one entry per CDR3 protein and lacks DNA. This specimen shows about 140,000 distinct CDR3 sequences; the ten leading clones hold 10% to 15%. The sequence came from a man between 18 and 29 years old in good health. The material sequenced was blood T cells: a sorted CD56 or NKG2C T cell subset, CD4+ or CD8+ T cells, or bulk PBMC T cells (not recorded which).

The CDR3 protein is CATRGQGAHNEQFF. V is TRBV15 and J is TRBJ2-1; TCRdb's D gene call, TRBD1, goes unchecked for lack of DNA. From germline, CDR1 is LNHNV and CDR2 YYDKDF (reference sequence). This CDR3 is 14 amino acids long.